The 2 T cell receptor beta chains below all came from one sample that was sequenced in a study of shared clonotypes between healthy human individuals. Using immunoSEQ multiplex PCR, the repertoire was profiled, and TCRdb retains in-frame clones only, with some absent. The profile covers some 2 million clones, with approximately 95% appearing a single time and 1.2% taken by the ten largest. Naive CD8 populations comprised CD45RO-negative cells positively selected for CCR7, excluding terminally differentiated effector memory CD45RA+ cells. The sequencing input was naive CD8+ T cells sorted from blood. These receptors were obtained from a man in his late teens or twenties in good health.

The chain recombines TRBV25-1 with TRBJ1-4; 7 bases agree with TRBD1. The V gene's germline CDR1 is MGHDK and CDR2 SYGVNS. This CDR3 region has 16 residues. V shed 4 bases, J shed 6 bases, and the junction held 11 bases outside the gene matches. The CDR3 nucleotides are TGTGCCAGCAGTGTAGCGACAGGGCCTCTTTATGAAAAACTGTTTTTT. As protein: CASSVATGPLYEKLFF.

The V gene is TRBV18, the J gene TRBJ2-7; D unresolved. The CDR3 has 15 amino acids. Between the trimmed V and J ends, which lost 5 bases and 1 base, there was a span of 15 bases. Germline loops: CDR1 KGHSH, CDR2 LQKENI. The CDR3 loop is CASSEVLGRSYEQYF. In nucleotides, the CDR3 is TGTGCCAGCTCAGAGGTATTAGGACGATCCTACGAGCAGTACTTC.